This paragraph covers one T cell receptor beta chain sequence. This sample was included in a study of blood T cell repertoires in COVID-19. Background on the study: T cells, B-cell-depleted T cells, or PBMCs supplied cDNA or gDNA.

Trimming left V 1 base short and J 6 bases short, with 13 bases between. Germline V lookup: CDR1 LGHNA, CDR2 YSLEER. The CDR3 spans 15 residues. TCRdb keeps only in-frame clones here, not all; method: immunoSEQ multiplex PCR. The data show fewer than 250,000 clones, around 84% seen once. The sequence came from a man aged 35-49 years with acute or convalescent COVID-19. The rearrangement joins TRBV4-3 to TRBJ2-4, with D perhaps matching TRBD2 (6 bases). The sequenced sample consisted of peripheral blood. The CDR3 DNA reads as TGCGCCAGCAGCCAAGGGTTGCGGGGATTAAACATTCAGTACTTC. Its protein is CASSQGLRGLNIQYF.